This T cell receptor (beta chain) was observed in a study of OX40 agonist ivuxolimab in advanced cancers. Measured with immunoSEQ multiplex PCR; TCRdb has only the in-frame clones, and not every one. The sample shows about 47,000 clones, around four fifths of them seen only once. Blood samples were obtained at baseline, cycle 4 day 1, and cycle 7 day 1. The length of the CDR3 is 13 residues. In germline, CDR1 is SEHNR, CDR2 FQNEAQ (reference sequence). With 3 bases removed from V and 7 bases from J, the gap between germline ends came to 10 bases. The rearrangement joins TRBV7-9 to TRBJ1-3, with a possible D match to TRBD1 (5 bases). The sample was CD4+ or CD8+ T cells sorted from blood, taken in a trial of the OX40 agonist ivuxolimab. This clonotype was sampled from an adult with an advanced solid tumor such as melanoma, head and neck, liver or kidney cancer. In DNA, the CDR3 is TGTGCCAGCAGCTTTCTTGGGGGTAACACCATATATTTT. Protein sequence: CASSFLGGNTIYF. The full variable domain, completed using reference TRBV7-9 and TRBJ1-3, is DTGVSQNPRHKITKRGQNVTFRCDPISEHNRLYWYRQTLGQGPEFLTYFQNEAQLEKSRLLSDRFSAERPKGSFSTLEIQRTEQGDSAMYLCASSFLGGNTIYFGEGSWLTVV.